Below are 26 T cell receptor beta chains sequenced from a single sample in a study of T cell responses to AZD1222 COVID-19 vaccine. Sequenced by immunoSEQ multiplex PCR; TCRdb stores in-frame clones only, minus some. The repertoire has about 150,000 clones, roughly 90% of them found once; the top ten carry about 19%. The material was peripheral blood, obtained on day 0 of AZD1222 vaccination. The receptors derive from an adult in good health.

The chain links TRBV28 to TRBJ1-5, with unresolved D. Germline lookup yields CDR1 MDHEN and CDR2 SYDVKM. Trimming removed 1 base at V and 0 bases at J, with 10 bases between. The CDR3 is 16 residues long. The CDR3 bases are TGTGCCAGCAGTTTATTCGGTCCTCATAGCAATCAGCCCCAGCATTTT. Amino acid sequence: CASSLFGPHSNQPQHF. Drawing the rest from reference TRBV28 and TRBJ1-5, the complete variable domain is DVKVTQSSRYLVKRTGEKVFLECVQDMDHENMFWYRQDPGLGLRLIYFSYDVKMKEKGDIPEGYSVSREKKERFSLILESASTNQTSMYLCASSLFGPHSNQPQHFGDGTRLSIL.

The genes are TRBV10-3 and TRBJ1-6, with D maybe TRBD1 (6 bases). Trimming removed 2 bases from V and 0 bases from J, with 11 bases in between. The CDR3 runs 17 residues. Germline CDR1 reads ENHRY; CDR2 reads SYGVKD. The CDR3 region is CAISEATGSSYNSPLHF. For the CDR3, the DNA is TGTGCCATCAGTGAGGCCACAGGGAGCTCCTATAATTCACCCCTCCACTTT.

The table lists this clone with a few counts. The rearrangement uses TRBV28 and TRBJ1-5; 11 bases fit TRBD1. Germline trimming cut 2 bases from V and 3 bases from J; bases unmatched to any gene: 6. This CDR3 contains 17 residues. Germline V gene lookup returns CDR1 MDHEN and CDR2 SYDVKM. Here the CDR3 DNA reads TGTGCCAGCAGTTTAAGGCCGGGACAGGGGGACAATCAGCCCCAGCATTTT. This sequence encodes CASSLRPGQGDNQPQHF.

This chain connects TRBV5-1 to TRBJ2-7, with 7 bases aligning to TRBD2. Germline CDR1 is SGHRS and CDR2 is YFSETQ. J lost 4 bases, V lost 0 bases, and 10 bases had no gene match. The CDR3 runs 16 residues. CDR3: CASSLGPSGGAYEQYF. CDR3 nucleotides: TGCGCCAGCAGCTTGGGCCCTAGCGGAGGGGCGTACGAGCAGTACTTC. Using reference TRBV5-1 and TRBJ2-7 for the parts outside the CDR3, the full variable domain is KAGVTQTPRYLIKTRGQQVTLSCSPISGHRSVSWYQQTPGQGLQFLFEYFSETQRNKGNFPGRFSGRQFSNSRSEMNVSTLELGDSALYLCASSLGPSGGAYEQYFGPGTRLTVT.

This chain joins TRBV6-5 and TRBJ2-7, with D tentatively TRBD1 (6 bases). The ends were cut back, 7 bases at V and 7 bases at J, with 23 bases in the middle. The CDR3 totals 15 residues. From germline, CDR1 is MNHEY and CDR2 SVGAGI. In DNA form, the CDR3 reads TGTGCCAGCACGACAGGTTTTAACCCAACGGAGGAGCAGTACTTC. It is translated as CASTTGFNPTEEQYF.

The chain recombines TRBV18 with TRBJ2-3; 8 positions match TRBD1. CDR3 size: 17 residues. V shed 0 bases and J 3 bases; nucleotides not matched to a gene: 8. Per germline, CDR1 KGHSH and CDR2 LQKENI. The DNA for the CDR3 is TGTGCCAGCTCACCACCGATTGCCGGACAGGGAACAGATACGCAGTATTTT. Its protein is CASSPPIAGQGTDTQYF.

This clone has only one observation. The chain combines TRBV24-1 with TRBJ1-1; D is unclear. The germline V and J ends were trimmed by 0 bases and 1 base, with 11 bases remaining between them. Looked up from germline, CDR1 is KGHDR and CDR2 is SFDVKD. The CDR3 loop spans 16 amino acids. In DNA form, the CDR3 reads TGTGCCACCAGTGATTTGGGAGGGATCGGGAACACTGAAGCTTTCTTT. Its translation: CATSDLGGIGNTEAFF.

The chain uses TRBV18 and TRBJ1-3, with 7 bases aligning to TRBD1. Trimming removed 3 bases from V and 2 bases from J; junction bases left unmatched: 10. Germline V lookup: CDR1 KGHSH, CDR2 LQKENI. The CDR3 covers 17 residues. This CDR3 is CASSPTPLQGPGNTIYF. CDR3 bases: TGTGCCAGCTCACCTACGCCACTACAGGGGCCTGGAAACACCATATATTTT.

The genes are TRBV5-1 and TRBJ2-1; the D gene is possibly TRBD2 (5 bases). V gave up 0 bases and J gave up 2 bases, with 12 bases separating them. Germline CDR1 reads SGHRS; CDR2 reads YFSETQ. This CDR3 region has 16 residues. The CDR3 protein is CASSLAGDPTYNEQFF. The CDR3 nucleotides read TGCGCCAGCAGCTTGGCCGGGGATCCCACCTACAATGAGCAGTTCTTC. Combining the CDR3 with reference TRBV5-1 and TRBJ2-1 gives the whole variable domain KAGVTQTPRYLIKTRGQQVTLSCSPISGHRSVSWYQQTPGQGLQFLFEYFSETQRNKGNFPGRFSGRQFSNSRSEMNVSTLELGDSALYLCASSLAGDPTYNEQFFGPGTRLTVL.

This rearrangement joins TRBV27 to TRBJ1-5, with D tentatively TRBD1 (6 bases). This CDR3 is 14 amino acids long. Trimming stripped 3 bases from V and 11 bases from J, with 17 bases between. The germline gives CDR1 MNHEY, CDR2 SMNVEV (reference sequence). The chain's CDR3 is CASSLAGAVGAQHF. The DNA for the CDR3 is TGTGCCAGCAGTTTGGCAGGGGCCGTTGGGGCCCAGCATTTT.

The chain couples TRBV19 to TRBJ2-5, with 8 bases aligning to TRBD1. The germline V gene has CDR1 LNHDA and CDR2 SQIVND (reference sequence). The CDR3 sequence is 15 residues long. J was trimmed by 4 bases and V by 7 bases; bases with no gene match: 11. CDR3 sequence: CASTIGAGGLETQYF. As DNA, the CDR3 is TGTGCCAGTACCATAGGTGCAGGGGGCTTAGAGACCCAGTACTTC. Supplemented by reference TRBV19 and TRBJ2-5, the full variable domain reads DGGITQSPKYLFRKEGQNVTLSCEQNLNHDAMYWYRQDPGQGLRLIYYSQIVNDFQKGDIAEGYSVSREKKESFPLTVTSAQKNPTAFYLCASTIGAGGLETQYFGPGTRLLVL.

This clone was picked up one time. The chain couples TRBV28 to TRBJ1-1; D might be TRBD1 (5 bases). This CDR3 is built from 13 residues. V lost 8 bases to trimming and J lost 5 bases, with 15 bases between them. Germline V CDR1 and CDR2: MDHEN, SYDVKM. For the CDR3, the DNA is TGTGCCAGCCTGCCCAGGGCGCAGACTGAAGCTTTCTTT. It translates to CASLPRAQTEAFF.

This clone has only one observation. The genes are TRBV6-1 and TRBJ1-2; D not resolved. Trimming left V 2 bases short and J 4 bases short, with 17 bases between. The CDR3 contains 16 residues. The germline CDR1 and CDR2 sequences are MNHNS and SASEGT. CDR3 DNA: TGTGCCAGCAGTGAAAGGAAAGAAGGAGTCACCTATGGCTACACCTTC. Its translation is CASSERKEGVTYGYTF.

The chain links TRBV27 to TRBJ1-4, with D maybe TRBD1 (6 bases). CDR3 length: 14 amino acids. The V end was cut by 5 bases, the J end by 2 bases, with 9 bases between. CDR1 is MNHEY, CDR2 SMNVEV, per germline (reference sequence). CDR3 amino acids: CASSQGSTNEKLFF. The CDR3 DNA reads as TGTGCCAGCAGTCAGGGGAGTACTAATGAAAAACTGTTTTTT.

As DNA, the CDR3 is TGTGCCAGCAGCGGGGTCGGGGCGCATTTAGATACGCAGTATTTT. Protein sequence: CASSGVGAHLDTQYF. V usage is TRBV5-6 and J usage is TRBJ2-3, with D possibly called TRBD1 or TRBD2 (5 bases each). Trimming shortened V by 4 bases and J by 5 bases, and 17 bases separated the two germline ends. The CDR3 is made up of 15 amino acids. CDR1 SGHDT and CDR2 YYEEEE come from the germline V gene.

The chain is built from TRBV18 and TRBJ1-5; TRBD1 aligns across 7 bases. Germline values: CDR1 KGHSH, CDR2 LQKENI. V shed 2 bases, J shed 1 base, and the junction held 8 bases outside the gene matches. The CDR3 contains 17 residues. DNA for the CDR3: TGTGCCAGCTCACCAGGGAGGGAGGGGGCGAGCAATCAGCCCCAGCATTTT. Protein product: CASSPGREGASNQPQHF.

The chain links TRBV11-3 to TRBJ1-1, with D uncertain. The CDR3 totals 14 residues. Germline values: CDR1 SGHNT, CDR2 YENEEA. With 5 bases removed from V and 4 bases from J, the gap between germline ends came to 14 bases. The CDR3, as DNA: TGTGCCAGCAGCCCGCCCATCCGGGGCACTGAAGCTTTCTTT. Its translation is CASSPPIRGTEAFF.

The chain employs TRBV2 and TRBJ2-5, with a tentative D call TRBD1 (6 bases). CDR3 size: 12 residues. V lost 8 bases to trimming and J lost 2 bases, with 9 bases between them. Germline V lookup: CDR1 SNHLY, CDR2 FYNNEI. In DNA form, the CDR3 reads TGTGCCAGCGGTGGACAGCAAGAGACCCAGTACTTC. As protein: CASGGQQETQYF.

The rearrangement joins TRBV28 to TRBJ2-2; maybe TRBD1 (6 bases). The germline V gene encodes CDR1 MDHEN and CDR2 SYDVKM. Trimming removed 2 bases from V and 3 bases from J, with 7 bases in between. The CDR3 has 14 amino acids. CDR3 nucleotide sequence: TGTGCCAGCAGTTTAGCAGGGGACACCGGGGAGCTGTTTTTT. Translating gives CASSLAGDTGELFF. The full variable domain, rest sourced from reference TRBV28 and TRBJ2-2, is DVKVTQSSRYLVKRTGEKVFLECVQDMDHENMFWYRQDPGLGLRLIYFSYDVKMKEKGDIPEGYSVSREKKERFSLILESASTNQTSMYLCASSLAGDTGELFFGEGSRLTVL.

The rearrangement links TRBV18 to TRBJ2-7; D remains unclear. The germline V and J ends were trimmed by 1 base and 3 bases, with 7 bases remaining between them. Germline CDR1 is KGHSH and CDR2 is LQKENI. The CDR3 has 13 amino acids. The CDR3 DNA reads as TGTGCCAGCTCACCACAGAACCTCTACGAGCAGTACTTC. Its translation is CASSPQNLYEQYF.

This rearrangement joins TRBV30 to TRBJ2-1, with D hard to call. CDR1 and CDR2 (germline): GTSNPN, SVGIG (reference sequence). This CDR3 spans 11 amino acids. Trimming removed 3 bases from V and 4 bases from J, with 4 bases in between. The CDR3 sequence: CAWRRYNEQFF. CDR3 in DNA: TGTGCCTGGAGAAGGTACAATGAGCAGTTCTTC.

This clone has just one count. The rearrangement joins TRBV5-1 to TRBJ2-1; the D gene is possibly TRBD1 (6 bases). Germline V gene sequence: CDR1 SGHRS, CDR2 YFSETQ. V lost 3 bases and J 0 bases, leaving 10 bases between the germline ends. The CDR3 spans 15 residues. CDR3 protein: CASSSGVSSYNEQFF. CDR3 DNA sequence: TGCGCCAGCAGCTCAGGGGTGAGCTCCTACAATGAGCAGTTCTTC.

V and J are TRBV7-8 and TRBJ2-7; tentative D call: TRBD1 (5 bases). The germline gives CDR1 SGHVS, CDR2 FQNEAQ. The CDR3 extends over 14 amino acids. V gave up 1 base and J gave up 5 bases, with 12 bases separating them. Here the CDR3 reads CASSLVRASDEQYF. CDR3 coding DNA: TGTGCCAGCAGCTTAGTCAGGGCAAGTGACGAGCAGTACTTC. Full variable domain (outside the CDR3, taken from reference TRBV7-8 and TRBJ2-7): GAGVSQSPRYKVAKRGQDVALRCDPISGHVSLFWYQQALGQGPEFLTYFQNEAQLDKSGLPSDRFFAERPEGSVSTLKIQRTQQEDSAVYLCASSLVRASDEQYFGPGTRLTVT.

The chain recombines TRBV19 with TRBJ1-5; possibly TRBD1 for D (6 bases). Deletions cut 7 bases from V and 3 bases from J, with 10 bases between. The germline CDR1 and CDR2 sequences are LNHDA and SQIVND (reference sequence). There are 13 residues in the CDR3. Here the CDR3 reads CASNTGLNQPQHF. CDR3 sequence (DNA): TGTGCCAGTAATACAGGGCTCAATCAGCCCCAGCATTTT.

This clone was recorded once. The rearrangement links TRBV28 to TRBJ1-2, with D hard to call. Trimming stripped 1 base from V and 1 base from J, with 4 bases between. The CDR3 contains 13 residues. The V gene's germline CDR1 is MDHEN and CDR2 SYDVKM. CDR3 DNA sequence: TGTGCCAGCAGTTTATCTGGTAACTATGGCTACACCTTC. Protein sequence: CASSLSGNYGYTF.

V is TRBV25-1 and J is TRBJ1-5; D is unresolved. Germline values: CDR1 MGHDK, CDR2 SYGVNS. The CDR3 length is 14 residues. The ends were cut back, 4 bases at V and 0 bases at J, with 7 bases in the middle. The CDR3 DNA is TGTGCCAGCAGTGCAGATTATAGCAATCAGCCCCAGCATTTT. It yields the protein CASSADYSNQPQHF. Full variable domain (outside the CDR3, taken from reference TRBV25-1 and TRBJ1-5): EADIYQTPRYLVIGTGKKITLECSQTMGHDKMYWYQQDPGMELHLIHYSYGVNSTEKGDLSSESTVSRIRTEHFPLTLESARPSHTSQYLCASSADYSNQPQHFGDGTRLSIL.